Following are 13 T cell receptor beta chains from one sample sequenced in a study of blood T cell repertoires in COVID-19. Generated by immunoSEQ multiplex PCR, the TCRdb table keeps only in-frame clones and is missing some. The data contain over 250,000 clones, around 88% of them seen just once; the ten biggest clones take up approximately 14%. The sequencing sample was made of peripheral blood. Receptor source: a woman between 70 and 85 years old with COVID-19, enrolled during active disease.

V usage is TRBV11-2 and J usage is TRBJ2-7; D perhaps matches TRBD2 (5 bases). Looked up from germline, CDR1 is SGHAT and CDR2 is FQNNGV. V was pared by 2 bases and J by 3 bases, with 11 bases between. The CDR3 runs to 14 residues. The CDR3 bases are TGTGCCAGCAGCTTAAGTCGGGGATTCTACGAGCAGTACTTC. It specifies CASSLSRGFYEQYF.

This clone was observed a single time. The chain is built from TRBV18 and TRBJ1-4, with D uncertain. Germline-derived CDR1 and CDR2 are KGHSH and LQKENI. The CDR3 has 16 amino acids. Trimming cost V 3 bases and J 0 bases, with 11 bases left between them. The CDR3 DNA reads TGTGCCAGCTCACCCCTGGCAGGTGCAACTAATGAAAAACTGTTTTTT. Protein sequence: CASSPLAGATNEKLFF.

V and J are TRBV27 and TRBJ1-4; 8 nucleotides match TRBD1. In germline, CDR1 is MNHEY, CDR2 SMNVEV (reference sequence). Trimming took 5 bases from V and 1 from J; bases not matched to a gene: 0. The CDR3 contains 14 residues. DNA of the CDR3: TGTGCCAGCAGTGGACAGGGAACTAATGAAAAACTGTTTTTT. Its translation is CASSGQGTNEKLFF.

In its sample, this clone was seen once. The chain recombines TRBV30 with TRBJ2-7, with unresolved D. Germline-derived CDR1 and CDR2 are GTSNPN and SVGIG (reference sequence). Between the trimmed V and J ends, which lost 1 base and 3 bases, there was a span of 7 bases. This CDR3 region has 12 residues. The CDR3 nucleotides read TGTGCCTGGAGTGCGCGGCGCTACGAGCAGTACTTC. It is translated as CAWSARRYEQYF.

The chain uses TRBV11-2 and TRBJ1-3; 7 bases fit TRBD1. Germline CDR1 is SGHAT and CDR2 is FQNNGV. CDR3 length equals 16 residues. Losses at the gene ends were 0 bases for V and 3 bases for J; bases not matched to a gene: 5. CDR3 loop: CASSLDEGAYGNTIYF. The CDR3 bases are TGTGCCAGCAGCTTAGATGAGGGGGCGTATGGAAACACCATATATTTT.

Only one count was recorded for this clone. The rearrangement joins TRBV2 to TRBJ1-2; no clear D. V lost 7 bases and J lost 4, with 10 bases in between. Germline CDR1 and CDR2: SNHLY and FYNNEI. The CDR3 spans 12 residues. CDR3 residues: CASKIESYGYTF. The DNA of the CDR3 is TGTGCCAGCAAAATAGAAAGCTATGGCTACACCTTC.

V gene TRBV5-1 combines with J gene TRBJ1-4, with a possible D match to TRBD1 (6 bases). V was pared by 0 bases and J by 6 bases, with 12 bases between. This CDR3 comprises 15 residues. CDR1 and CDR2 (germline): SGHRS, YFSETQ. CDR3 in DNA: TGCGCCAGCAGCTTGGCCGGGACAAAAGATGAAAAACTGTTTTTT. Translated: CASSLAGTKDEKLFF.

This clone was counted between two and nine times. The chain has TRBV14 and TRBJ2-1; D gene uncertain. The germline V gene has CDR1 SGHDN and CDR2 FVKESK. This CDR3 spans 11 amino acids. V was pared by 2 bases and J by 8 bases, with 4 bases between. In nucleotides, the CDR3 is TGTGCCAGCAGCCAACGGGATGAGCAGTTCTTC. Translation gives CASSQRDEQFF.

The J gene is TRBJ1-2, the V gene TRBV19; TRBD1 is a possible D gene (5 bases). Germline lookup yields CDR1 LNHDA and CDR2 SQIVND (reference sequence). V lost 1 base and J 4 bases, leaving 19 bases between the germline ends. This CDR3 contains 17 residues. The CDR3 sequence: CASSIALTGPTGYGYTF. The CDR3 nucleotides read TGTGCCAGTAGTATAGCCCTTACAGGTCCCACGGGCTATGGCTACACCTTC. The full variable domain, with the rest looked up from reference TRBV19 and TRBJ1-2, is DGGITQSPKYLFRKEGQNVTLSCEQNLNHDAMYWYRQDPGQGLRLIYYSQIVNDFQKGDIAEGYSVSREKKESFPLTVTSAQKNPTAFYLCASSIALTGPTGYGYTFGSGTRLTVV.

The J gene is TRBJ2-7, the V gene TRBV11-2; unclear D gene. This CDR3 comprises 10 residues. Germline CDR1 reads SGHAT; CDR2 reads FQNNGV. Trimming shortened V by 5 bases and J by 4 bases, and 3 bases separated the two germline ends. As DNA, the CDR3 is TGTGCCAGCAGCCTGTACGAGCAGTACTTC. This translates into CASSLYEQYF.

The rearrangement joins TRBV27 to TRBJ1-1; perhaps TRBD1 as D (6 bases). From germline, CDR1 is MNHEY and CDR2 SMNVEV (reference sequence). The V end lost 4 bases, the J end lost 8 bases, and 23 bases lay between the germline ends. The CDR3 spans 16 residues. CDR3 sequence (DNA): TGTGCCAGCAGTTCCGAATCCAGGGGCCATTCGACCGAAGCTTTCTTT. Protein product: CASSSESRGHSTEAFF.

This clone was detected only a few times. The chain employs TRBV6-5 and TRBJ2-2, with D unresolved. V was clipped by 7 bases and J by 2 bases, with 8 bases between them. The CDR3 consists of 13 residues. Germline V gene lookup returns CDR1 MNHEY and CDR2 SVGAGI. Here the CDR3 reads CASNPVNTGELFF. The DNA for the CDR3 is TGTGCCAGCAATCCCGTCAACACCGGGGAGCTGTTTTTT.

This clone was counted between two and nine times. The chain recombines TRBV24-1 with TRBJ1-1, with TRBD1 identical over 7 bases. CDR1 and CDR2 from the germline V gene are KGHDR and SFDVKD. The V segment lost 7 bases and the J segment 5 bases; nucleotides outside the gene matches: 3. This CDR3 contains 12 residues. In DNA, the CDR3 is TGTGCCACCAGCCGGGACAGTACTGAAGCTTTCTTT. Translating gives CATSRDSTEAFF.